Included here is one TCR beta chain sequence, with context. The V end was cut by 0 bases, the J end by 3 bases, with 6 bases between. The CDR3 sequence is 13 residues long. CDR1 is SGDLS and CDR2 is YYNGEE in the germline V gene. The entry originates in a study of T cell responses to AZD1222 COVID-19 vaccine. Data came from immunoSEQ multiplex PCR; TCRdb stores just in-frame clones and leaves some out. This sample yields approximately 140,000 clones, of which about 91% are seen a single time; 3.8% belongs to the top ten. The TCR sequence derives from an adult who received the AZD1222 COVID-19 vaccine. V is TRBV9 and J is TRBJ2-5, with unresolved D. This specimen consisted of peripheral blood, obtained 28 days after the second AZD1222 dose. CDR3 bases: TGTGCCAGCAGCGTAGGTGGGAAAGAGACCCAGTACTTC. Protein sequence: CASSVGGKETQYF.